This T cell receptor (beta chain) was sequenced for a study of blood T cell repertoires in COVID-19. Study as a whole: PBMCs, B-cell-depleted T cells, or T cells were the source of the cDNA or gDNA that made up the material.

Authors' data handling: Reference gene primer amplification yielded estimated nucleated cell counts. The assay was immunoSEQ multiplex PCR, and TCRdb's table has in-frame clones only and misses some. That table supplies the V and J calls and clone size; D and trimming were determined from the DNA. The data hold 200,000 to 250,000 clones, with about 79% observed a single time. V was clipped by 6 bases and J by 7 bases, with 19 bases between them. Germline V gene data show CDR1 as MNHEY and CDR2 as SVGAGI. This CDR3 contains 14 residues. This clonotype originated in a human donor in a cohort sampled during active COVID-19. Sequencing was done on a sample of peripheral blood. V usage is TRBV6-5 and J usage is TRBJ2-7, with a weak D call TRBD1 (5 bases). The CDR3 nucleotides are TGTGCCAGCAGCTTGACGATGACAGCGACGGAGCAGTACTTC. Translation: CASSLTMTATEQYF.